Below are 29 T cell receptor beta chains sequenced from a single sample in a study of shared clonotypes between healthy human individuals. Some clones are missing from TCRdb's copy, which holds only in-frame ones; the method was immunoSEQ multiplex PCR. Found here are about 330,000 clones, approximately 74% of them singletons; the top ten hold about a tenth. Input material: memory CD4+ T cells sorted from blood. Subset described: CD45RA-negative fraction. Receptors were obtained from a man aged 30 to 39 in good health.

This clone has a single count. The chain recombines TRBV21-1 with TRBJ2-3; TRBD2, the table's D call, lacks a check against the DNA. TRBV21-1 has pseudogene status. The CDR3 is made up of 17 amino acids. DNA of the CDR3: TGTGCCAGCAGCAAAGTGTCAGCGGGAGGGCCGATAGATACGCAGTATTTT. Amino acids: CASSKVSAGGPIDTQYF.

V and J are TRBV27 and TRBJ1-2; D ambiguous. Trimming took 10 bases from V and 5 from J, leaving 23 bases between them. The CDR3 is made up of 15 amino acids. CDR1 and CDR2 from the germline V gene are MNHEY and SMNVEV (reference sequence). The DNA for the CDR3 is TGTGCCATCCCCTTTCCGCATTTAGGGTCTTATGGCTACACCTTC. This translates into CAIPFPHLGSYGYTF.

The J gene is TRBJ2-5, the V gene TRBV10-3, with D perhaps matching TRBD1 (5 bases). The CDR3 is made up of 15 amino acids. From germline, CDR1 is ENHRY and CDR2 SYGVKD. The V gene lost 0 bases and the J gene lost 5 bases, with 13 bases spanning the gap. Written as DNA, the CDR3 is TGTGCCATCAGTGAGTCGGGAAGGGGTGCGGAGACCCAGTACTTC. Translation: CAISESGRGAETQYF.

This clone has a single count. This chain uses TRBV6-5 with TRBJ2-5; 15 nucleotides line up with TRBD2. V lost 2 bases to trimming and J lost 7 bases; unmatched junction nucleotides: 2. There are 15 residues in the CDR3. Germline V gene data show CDR1 as MNHEY and CDR2 as SVGAGI. The CDR3 coding sequence is TGTGCCAGCAGTTACGGGACTAGCGGGAGGCTGACCCAGTACTTC. It specifies CASSYGTSGRLTQYF.

The chain has TRBV27 and TRBJ1-2; the D gene is possibly TRBD1 (5 bases). Germline-derived CDR1 and CDR2 are MNHEY and SMNVEV (reference sequence). Trimming pared 3 bases from V and 4 bases from J, leaving 12 bases between. The CDR3 totals 14 residues. In DNA form, the CDR3 reads TGTGCCAGCAGTTTGGGGGGGATCCCCTATGGCTACACCTTC. Translating gives CASSLGGIPYGYTF.

The chain couples TRBV2 to TRBJ1-5; D uncertain. Trimming stripped 1 base from V and 5 bases from J, with 9 bases between. The CDR3 consists of 14 residues. Germline V gene data show CDR1 as SNHLY and CDR2 as FYNNEI. This CDR3 reads CASSEDLGHQPQHF. The CDR3 nucleotides are TGTGCCAGCAGTGAAGATCTGGGCCATCAGCCCCAGCATTTT.

This clone has just one count. The chain employs TRBV5-6 and TRBJ2-1; D call uncertain. The CDR3 loop spans 13 amino acids. Trimming took off 0 bases at V and 3 bases at J, with 4 bases between the two ends. From germline, CDR1 is SGHDT and CDR2 YYEEEE. CDR3 residues: CASSLGVYNEQFF. As DNA, the CDR3 is TGTGCCAGCAGCTTGGGGGTCTACAATGAGCAGTTCTTC.

The chain combines TRBV28 with TRBJ1-2, with D unresolved. CDR3 size: 14 residues. The germline CDR1 and CDR2 sequences are MDHEN and SYDVKM. V was shortened by 2 bases and J by 4 bases, with 11 bases between the two germline ends. The CDR3 is CASSLGGRVYGYTF. DNA for the CDR3: TGTGCCAGCAGTTTAGGCGGACGCGTCTATGGCTACACCTTC.

The CDR3 DNA reads TGCGCCAGCAGCCGACTAGCGGGAGGGGTATCGGGCACAGATACGCAGTATTTT. Its translation is CASSRLAGGVSGTDTQYF. This rearrangement joins TRBV5-1 to TRBJ2-3, with 14 bases identical to TRBD2. The CDR3 extends over 18 amino acids. V lost 4 bases to trimming and J lost 1 base; unmatched junction nucleotides: 8. Germline V CDR1 and CDR2: SGHRS, YFSETQ.

This clone was counted a single time. The J gene is TRBJ1-6, the V gene TRBV30; 11 bases fit TRBD1. CDR1 is GTSNPN and CDR2 is SVGIG in the germline V gene (reference sequence). Germline trimming cut 6 bases from V and 4 bases from J; bases unmatched to any gene: 8. This CDR3 region has 16 residues. In DNA form, the CDR3 reads TGTGCCTGCCCACCGGGACAGGGGGGTTATAATTCACCCCTCCACTTT. Protein product: CACPPGQGGYNSPLHF. The variable domain in full, completed from reference TRBV30 and TRBJ1-6, reads SQTIHQWPATLVQPVGSPLSLECTVEGTSNPNLYWYRQAAGRGLQLLFYSVGIGQISSEVPQNLSASRPQDRQFILSSKKLLLSDSGFYLCACPPGQGGYNSPLHFGNGTRLTVT.

The chain is built from TRBV5-4 and TRBJ2-6; D is perhaps TRBD1 (5 bases). CDR3 size: 16 residues. Trimming left V 1 base short and J 4 bases short, with 12 bases between. CDR1 SGHNT and CDR2 YYREEE come from the germline V gene (reference sequence). Here the CDR3 DNA reads TGTGCCAGCAGCTTGTCTCAGGGATTGGGGGCCAACGTCCTGACTTTC. This translates into CASSLSQGLGANVLTF.

The V call is TRBV9, the J call TRBJ2-5; TRBD2 aligns across 9 bases. J was trimmed by 5 bases and V by 2 bases; bases with no gene match: 10. The germline V gene has CDR1 SGDLS and CDR2 YYNGEE. The CDR3 is 16 residues long. CDR3 DNA: TGTGCCAGCAGCGTCCTGGGCGGGAGGGCCGAGGAGACCCAGTACTTC. Protein product: CASSVLGGRAEETQYF. Looking up the rest from reference TRBV9 and TRBJ2-5 gives the full variable domain: DSGVTQTPKHLITATGQRVTLRCSPRSGDLSVYWYQQSLDQGLQFLIQYYNGEERAKGNILERFSAQQFPDLHSELNLSSLELGDSALYFCASSVLGGRAEETQYFGPGTRLLVL.

This clone was detected once. The chain has TRBV7-2 and TRBJ1-5, with unresolved D. The CDR3 runs to 13 residues. Trimming removed 7 bases from V and 0 bases from J, with 7 bases in between. From germline, CDR1 is SGHTA and CDR2 FQGNSA. As DNA, the CDR3 is TGTGCCAGCACCTTTCATAGCAATCAGCCCCAGCATTTT. This codes for CASTFHSNQPQHF.

This clone was counted a few times. The chain recombines TRBV11-2 with TRBJ1-2, with 7 bases lining up with TRBD1. Germline V gene lookup returns CDR1 SGHAT and CDR2 FQNNGV. The CDR3 is 15 residues long. J was trimmed by 5 bases and V by 5 bases; bases with no gene match: 11. The CDR3 sequence is CASSPIRQGRYGYTF. CDR3 nucleotide sequence: TGTGCCAGCAGCCCAATACGACAGGGCAGGTATGGCTACACCTTC.

This clone was seen only a few times. The genes are TRBV5-4 and TRBJ1-1; D possibly corresponds to TRBD1 (6 bases). The V end lost 0 bases, the J end lost 7 bases, and 10 bases lay between the germline ends. CDR3 length equals 13 residues. Germline V gene data show CDR1 as SGHNT and CDR2 as YYREEE (reference sequence). In DNA, the CDR3 is TGTGCCAGCAGCTTGGTTGGGGGCGGTGAAGCTTTCTTT. It codes for CASSLVGGGEAFF. The full variable domain, rest sourced from reference TRBV5-4 and TRBJ1-1, is ETGVTQSPTHLIKTRGQQVTLRCSSQSGHNTVSWYQQALGQGPQFIFQYYREEENGRGNFPPRFSGLQFPNYSSELNVNALELDDSALYLCASSLVGGGEAFFGQGTRLTVV.

The chain uses TRBV28 and TRBJ2-1; TRBD2 matches 8 bases. The V and J ends lost 2 bases and 6 bases, in that order; junction bases with no gene match: 12. The CDR3 extends over 17 amino acids. CDR1 MDHEN and CDR2 SYDVKM come from the germline V gene. As DNA, the CDR3 is TGTGCCAGCAGTTTAGACCCCCCCAGCGGGAGTTCCAATGAGCAGTTCTTC. It codes for CASSLDPPSGSSNEQFF.

This sequence joins TRBV12-5 and TRBJ1-2, with unresolved D. V lost 4 bases and J lost 5, with 11 bases in between. The CDR3 is 13 residues long. Germline V CDR1 and CDR2: LGHNT, FRNRAP. CDR3 sequence: CASGSTTSYGYTF. DNA for the CDR3: TGTGCTAGTGGTTCGACTACATCATATGGCTACACCTTC.

This chain links TRBV28 with TRBJ1-5; 8 bases line up with TRBD1. Trimming at V came to 2 bases and at J to 11 bases, leaving 11 bases not matched to a gene. Looked up from germline, CDR1 is MDHEN and CDR2 is SYDVKM. There are 15 residues in the CDR3. The CDR3 sequence: CASSLLTGVHGAQHF. Here the CDR3 DNA reads TGTGCCAGCAGTTTACTGACAGGGGTTCACGGGGCCCAGCATTTT.

The table lists this clone with a few counts. The chain is built from TRBV30 and TRBJ2-3; the D is unclear. Germline CDR1 GTSNPN, CDR2 SVGIG (reference sequence). The V gene lost 0 bases and the J gene lost 0 bases, with 7 bases spanning the gap. The CDR3 covers 14 residues. The CDR3 protein is CAWSVGVSTDTQYF. CDR3 bases: TGTGCCTGGAGTGTAGGAGTTAGCACAGATACGCAGTATTTT.

This clone was counted at least ten times. This rearrangement joins TRBV11-2 to TRBJ2-7; D gene uncertain. The CDR3 totals 15 residues. Germline lookup yields CDR1 SGHAT and CDR2 FQNNGV. Between the trimmed V and J ends, which lost 1 base and 7 bases, there was a span of 17 bases. The CDR3 DNA reads TGTGCCAGCAGCTTAGGAAGTAGGGCCCCTCAGGAGCAGTACTTC. It translates to CASSLGSRAPQEQYF. The entire variable domain, with the rest obtained from reference TRBV11-2 and TRBJ2-7, is as follows: EAGVAQSPRYKIIEKRQSVAFWCNPISGHATLYWYQQILGQGPKLLIQFQNNGVVDDSQLPKDRFSAERLKGVDSTLKIQPAKLEDSAVYLCASSLGSRAPQEQYFGPGTRLTVT.

This clone appeared a single time. The chain recombines TRBV10-2 with TRBJ2-7, with unresolved D. CDR3 length equals 14 residues. The V end was cut by 3 bases, the J end by 4 bases, with 13 bases between. The germline V gene has CDR1 WSHSY and CDR2 SAAADI. The chain's CDR3 is CASSDSPQRYEQYF. CDR3 sequence (DNA): TGCGCCAGCAGTGACTCCCCCCAACGGTACGAGCAGTACTTC.

The V gene is TRBV6-1, the J gene TRBJ2-1; D is ambiguous. The ends were cut back, 8 bases at V and 1 base at J, with 12 bases in the middle. CDR1 MNHNS and CDR2 SASEGT come from the germline V gene. CDR3 size: 14 residues. The CDR3: CASSITASYNEQFF. As DNA, the CDR3 is TGTGCCAGCTCAATTACAGCTTCCTACAATGAGCAGTTCTTC.

V gene TRBV7-3 combines with J gene TRBJ2-2; 8 nucleotides agree with TRBD1. The V gene's germline CDR1 is SGHTA and CDR2 FQGTGA. The CDR3 runs 16 residues. V gave up 5 bases and J gave up 1 base; unmatched junction bases: 6. The CDR3 loop is CASSPRTGWNTGELFF. The CDR3 DNA sequence: TGTGCCAGCAGCCCTCGGACAGGGTGGAACACCGGGGAGCTGTTTTTT.

V is TRBV10-3 and J is TRBJ2-3; a possible D gene is TRBD2 (5 bases). V lost 6 bases and J 2 bases, leaving 18 bases between the germline ends. Germline values: CDR1 ENHRY, CDR2 SYGVKD. The CDR3 covers 16 residues. CDR3 loop: CAISSQLSGNTDTQYF. The CDR3 bases are TGTGCCATCAGCTCCCAGCTTTCGGGGAACACAGATACGCAGTATTTT.

This clone was counted only a few times. The chain carries TRBV9 and TRBJ2-1, with D maybe TRBD2 (5 bases). Germline CDR1 is SGDLS and CDR2 is YYNGEE. Trimming left V 1 base short and J 2 bases short, with 10 bases between. The CDR3 is 15 amino acids. The CDR3, as DNA: TGTGCCAGCAGCGTACTCGGGGATGCCTACAATGAGCAGTTCTTC. Residues: CASSVLGDAYNEQFF.

This clone was detected ten times or more. The rearrangement links TRBV19 to TRBJ1-2; weak D call: TRBD1 (5 bases). The CDR3 is made up of 14 amino acids. V lost 6 bases and J lost 4, with 15 bases in between. Per germline, CDR1 LNHDA and CDR2 SQIVND (reference sequence). The CDR3 here is CASSSAGDSYGYTF. CDR3 DNA sequence: TGTGCCAGTAGCTCGGCGGGGGACTCCTATGGCTACACCTTC.

The chain has TRBV18 and TRBJ2-5, with 7 bases that match TRBD1. CDR1 KGHSH and CDR2 LQKENI come from the germline V gene. The J segment lost 2 bases and the V segment lost 3 bases, leaving 6 bases of the junction unmatched. The CDR3 has 15 residues. CDR3 sequence: CASSPVMTGQETQYF. In DNA form, the CDR3 reads TGTGCCAGCTCACCGGTGATGACAGGGCAAGAGACCCAGTACTTC. The whole variable domain, filled in from reference TRBV18 and TRBJ2-5, reads NAGVMQNPRHLVRRRGQEARLRCSPMKGHSHVYWYRQLPEEGLKFMVYLQKENIIDESGMPKERFSAEFPKEGPSILRIQQVVRGDSAAYFCASSPVMTGQETQYFGPGTRLLVL.

The chain couples TRBV7-2 to TRBJ2-5; D unresolved. The CDR3 sequence is 15 residues long. Germline V lookup: CDR1 SGHTA, CDR2 FQGNSA. The ends were cut back, 2 bases at V and 1 base at J, with 11 bases in the middle. The DNA for the CDR3 is TGTGCCAGCAGCTTACACCCCCCGGGCCAAGAGACCCAGTACTTC. Its translation: CASSLHPPGQETQYF.

The CDR3 DNA sequence: TGTGCCAGCAGCTTAGAATCGAGGGGAAGTGGCTACACCTTC. It translates to CASSLESRGSGYTF. The chain recombines TRBV5-4 with TRBJ1-2, with a tentative D call TRBD1 (5 bases). This CDR3 is 14 amino acids long. Germline CDR1 and CDR2: SGHNT and YYREEE (reference sequence). The V end lost 2 bases, the J end lost 7 bases, and 15 bases lay between the germline ends.